This T cell receptor (beta chain) appears in the sequencing data of a study of control samples from healthy donors and cancer patients. This CDR3 is built from 16 residues. Germline values: CDR1 MNHEY, CDR2 SMNVEV (reference sequence). The V gene lost 7 bases and the J gene lost 0 bases, with 18 bases spanning the gap. Repertoires were generated with immunoSEQ multiplex PCR, while TCRdb's copy carries only in-frame clones and drops some. The sample has roughly 120,000 clones, about 94% seen once. This sequence originates from a young man in good health. This sequence joins TRBV27 and TRBJ1-1, with D perhaps matching TRBD1 (5 bases). Sequenced input: blood. The CDR3 nucleotides are TGTGCCAGCACTACATTTTTTGGGGGATTGAACACTGAAGCTTTCTTT. Protein sequence: CASTTFFGGLNTEAFF.